The T cell receptor beta chain described here comes from a study of T cells in localized non-small cell lung cancer. The study's findings and limits: The appearance of a median around 57 of the top 100 tumor clones was seen in adjacent lung.

The V gene's germline CDR1 is MDHEN and CDR2 SYDVKM. V lost 5 bases, J lost 5 bases, and 15 bases lay in between. The CDR3 runs to 14 residues. Repertoires were generated with immunoSEQ multiplex PCR, while TCRdb's copy carries only in-frame clones and drops some. The table lists 65,000 to 80,000 clones, 65% to 85% of them singletons. Details on this clone: The target antigen is unknown.

The sample in question was peripheral blood, obtained before any cancer treatment. The chain carries TRBV28 and TRBJ2-5; a weak D match, TRBD1 (6 bases). This receptor was identified in a female donor over 55 with stage I lung adenocarcinoma. The CDR3 loop reads CASSKMGASETQYF. CDR3 in DNA: TGTGCCAGCAGTAAGATGGGGGCTAGCGAGACCCAGTACTTC.